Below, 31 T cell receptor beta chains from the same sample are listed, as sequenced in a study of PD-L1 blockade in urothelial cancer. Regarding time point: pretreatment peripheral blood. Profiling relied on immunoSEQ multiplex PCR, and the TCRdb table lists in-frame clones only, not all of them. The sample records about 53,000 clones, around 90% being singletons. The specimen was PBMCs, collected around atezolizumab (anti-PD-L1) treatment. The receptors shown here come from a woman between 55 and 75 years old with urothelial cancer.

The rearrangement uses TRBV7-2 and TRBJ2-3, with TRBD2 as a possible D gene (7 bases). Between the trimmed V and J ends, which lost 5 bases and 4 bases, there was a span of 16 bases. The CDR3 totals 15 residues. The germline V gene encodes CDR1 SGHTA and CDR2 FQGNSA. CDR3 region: CASSLRGGLADTQYF. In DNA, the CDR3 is TGTGCCAGCAGCCTTAGGGGGGGCTTGGCAGATACGCAGTATTTT. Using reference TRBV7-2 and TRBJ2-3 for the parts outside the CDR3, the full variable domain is GAGVSQSPSNKVTEKGKDVELRCDPISGHTALYWYRQSLGQGLEFLIYFQGNSAPDKSGLPSDRFSAERTGGSVSTLTIQRTQQEDSAVYLCASSLRGGLADTQYFGPGTRLTVL.

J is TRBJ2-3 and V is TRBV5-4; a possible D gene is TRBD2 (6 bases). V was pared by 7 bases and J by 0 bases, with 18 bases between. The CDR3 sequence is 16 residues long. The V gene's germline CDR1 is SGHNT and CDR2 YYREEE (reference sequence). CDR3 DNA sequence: TGTGCCAGCCGGCGCGCGGGAAGCTCTAGCACAGATACGCAGTATTTT. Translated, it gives CASRRAGSSSTDTQYF.

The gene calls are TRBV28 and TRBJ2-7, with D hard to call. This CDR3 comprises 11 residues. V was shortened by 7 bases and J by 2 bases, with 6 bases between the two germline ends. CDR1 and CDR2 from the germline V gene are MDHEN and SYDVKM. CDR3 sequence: CASNTAYEQYF. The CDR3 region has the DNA TGTGCCAGCAATACGGCCTACGAGCAGTACTTC.

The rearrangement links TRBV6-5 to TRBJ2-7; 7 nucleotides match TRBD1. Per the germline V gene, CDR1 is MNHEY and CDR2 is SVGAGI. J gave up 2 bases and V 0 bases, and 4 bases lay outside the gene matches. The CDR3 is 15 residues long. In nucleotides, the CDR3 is TGTGCCAGCAGTTACTCGGACAGGAGTACCTACGAGCAGTACTTC. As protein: CASSYSDRSTYEQYF.

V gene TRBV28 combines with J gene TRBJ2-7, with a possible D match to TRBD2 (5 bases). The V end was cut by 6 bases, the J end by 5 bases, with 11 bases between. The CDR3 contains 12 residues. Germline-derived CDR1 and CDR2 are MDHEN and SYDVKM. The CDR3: CASSLTRDEQYF. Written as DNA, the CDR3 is TGTGCCAGCAGCCTAACTAGAGACGAGCAGTACTTC.

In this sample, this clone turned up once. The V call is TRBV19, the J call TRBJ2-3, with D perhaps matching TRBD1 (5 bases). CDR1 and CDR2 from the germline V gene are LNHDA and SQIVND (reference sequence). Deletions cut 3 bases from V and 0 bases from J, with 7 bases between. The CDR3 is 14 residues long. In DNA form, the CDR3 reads TGTGCCAGTAGTATTGGGGCTAGCACAGATACGCAGTATTTT. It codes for CASSIGASTDTQYF. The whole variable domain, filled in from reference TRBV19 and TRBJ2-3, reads DGGITQSPKYLFRKEGQNVTLSCEQNLNHDAMYWYRQDPGQGLRLIYYSQIVNDFQKGDIAEGYSVSREKKESFPLTVTSAQKNPTAFYLCASSIGASTDTQYFGPGTRLTVL.

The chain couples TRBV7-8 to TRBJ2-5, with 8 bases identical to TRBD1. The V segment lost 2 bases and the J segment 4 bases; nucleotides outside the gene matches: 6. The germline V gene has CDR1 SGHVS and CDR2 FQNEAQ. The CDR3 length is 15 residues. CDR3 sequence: CASSLTSRGPETQYF. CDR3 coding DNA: TGTGCCAGCAGCTTAACAAGCAGGGGGCCAGAGACCCAGTACTTC.

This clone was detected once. Written as DNA, the CDR3 is TGTGCCAGCAGTTATACGGGGGGCCTCTATGGCTACACCTTC. Its protein is CASSYTGGLYGYTF. The rearrangement joins TRBV6-5 to TRBJ1-2; the D gene is possibly TRBD1 (6 bases). Germline values: CDR1 MNHEY, CDR2 SVGAGI. V was pared by 3 bases and J by 4 bases, with 12 bases between. This CDR3 region has 14 residues.

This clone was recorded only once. CDR3 protein: CASSRQGGLNTEAFF. The CDR3 nucleotides are TGTGCCAGTAGTAGACAGGGTGGGCTGAACACTGAAGCTTTCTTT. The rearrangement links TRBV19 to TRBJ1-1; 7 bases are a match to TRBD1. Germline V lookup: CDR1 LNHDA, CDR2 SQIVND (reference sequence). This CDR3 has 15 amino acids. Germline trimming cut 4 bases from V and 0 bases from J; bases unmatched to any gene: 5.

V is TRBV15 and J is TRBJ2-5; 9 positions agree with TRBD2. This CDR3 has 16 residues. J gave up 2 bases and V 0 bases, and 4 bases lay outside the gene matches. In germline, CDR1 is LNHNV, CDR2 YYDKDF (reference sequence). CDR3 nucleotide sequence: TGTGCCACCAGCAGAGACTTGGCGGGGGGGCAAGAGACCCAGTACTTC. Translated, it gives CATSRDLAGGQETQYF.

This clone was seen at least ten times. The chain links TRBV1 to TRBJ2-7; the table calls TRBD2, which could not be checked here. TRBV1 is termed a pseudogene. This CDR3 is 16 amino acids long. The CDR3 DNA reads TGCACCAGCAGCCAACCCGATAGCGGGATCTCGTACGAGCAGTACTTC. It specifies CTSSQPDSGISYEQYF.

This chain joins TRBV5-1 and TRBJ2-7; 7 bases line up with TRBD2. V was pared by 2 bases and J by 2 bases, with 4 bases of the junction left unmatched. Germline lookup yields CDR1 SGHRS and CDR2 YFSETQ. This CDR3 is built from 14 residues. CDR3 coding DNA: TGCGCCAGCAGCTTTGCTAGCGGCCCCTACGAGCAGTACTTC. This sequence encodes CASSFASGPYEQYF.

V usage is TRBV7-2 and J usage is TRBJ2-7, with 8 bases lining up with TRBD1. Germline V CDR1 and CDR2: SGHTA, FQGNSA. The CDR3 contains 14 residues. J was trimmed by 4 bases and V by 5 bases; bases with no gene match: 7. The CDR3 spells CASSTRQGRYEQYF. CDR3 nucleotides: TGTGCCAGCAGCACCCGACAGGGGCGGTACGAGCAGTACTTC. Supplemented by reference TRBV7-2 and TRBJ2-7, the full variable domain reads GAGVSQSPSNKVTEKGKDVELRCDPISGHTALYWYRQSLGQGLEFLIYFQGNSAPDKSGLPSDRFSAERTGGSVSTLTIQRTQQEDSAVYLCASSTRQGRYEQYFGPGTRLTVT.

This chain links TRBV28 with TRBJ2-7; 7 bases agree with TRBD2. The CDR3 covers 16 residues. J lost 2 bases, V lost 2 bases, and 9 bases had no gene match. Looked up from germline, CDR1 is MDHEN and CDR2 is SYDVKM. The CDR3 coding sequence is TGTGCCAGCAGTTTACCGATCATCGGGACTACCTACGAGCAGTACTTC. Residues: CASSLPIIGTTYEQYF.

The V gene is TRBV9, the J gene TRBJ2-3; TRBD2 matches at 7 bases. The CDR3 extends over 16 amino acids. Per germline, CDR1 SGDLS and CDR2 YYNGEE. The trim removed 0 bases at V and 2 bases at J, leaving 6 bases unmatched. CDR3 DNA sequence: TGTGCCAGCAGCGTAGTTGGCGGGAGAGACACAGATACGCAGTATTTT. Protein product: CASSVVGGRDTDTQYF.

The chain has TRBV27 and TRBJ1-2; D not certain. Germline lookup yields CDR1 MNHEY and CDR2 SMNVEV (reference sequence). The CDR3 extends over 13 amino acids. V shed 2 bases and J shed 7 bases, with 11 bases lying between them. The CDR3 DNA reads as TGTGCCAGCAGTTTACCGGGAGGGAGTGGCTACACCTTC. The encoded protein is CASSLPGGSGYTF.

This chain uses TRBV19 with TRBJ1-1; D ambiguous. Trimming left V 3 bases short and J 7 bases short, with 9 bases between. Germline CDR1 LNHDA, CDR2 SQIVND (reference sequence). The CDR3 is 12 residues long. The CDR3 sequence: CASSMYSYEAFF. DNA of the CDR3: TGTGCCAGTAGTATGTACAGCTATGAAGCTTTCTTT. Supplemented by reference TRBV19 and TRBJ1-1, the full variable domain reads DGGITQSPKYLFRKEGQNVTLSCEQNLNHDAMYWYRQDPGQGLRLIYYSQIVNDFQKGDIAEGYSVSREKKESFPLTVTSAQKNPTAFYLCASSMYSYEAFFGQGTRLTVV.

CDR3 in amino acids: CASSQWTGGLMNTEAFF. In nucleotides, the CDR3 is TGTGCCAGCAGCCAATGGACAGGGGGGCTCATGAACACTGAAGCTTTCTTT. The chain links TRBV5-8 to TRBJ1-1; 10 bases line up with TRBD1. CDR1 is SGHTS and CDR2 is YDEGEE in the germline V gene. Germline trimming cut 4 bases from V and 0 bases from J; bases unmatched to any gene: 9. The CDR3 covers 17 residues.

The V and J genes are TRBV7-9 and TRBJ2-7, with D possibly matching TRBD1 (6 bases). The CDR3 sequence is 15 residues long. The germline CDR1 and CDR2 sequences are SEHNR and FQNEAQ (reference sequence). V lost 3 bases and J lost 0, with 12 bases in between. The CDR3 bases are TGTGCCAGCAGCTTGAGACAGGTACACTCCTACGAGCAGTACTTC. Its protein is CASSLRQVHSYEQYF.

The CDR3 region is CASSVSGRALRELFF. The CDR3 DNA sequence: TGTGCCAGCAGCGTTAGCGGGAGGGCCCTCCGGGAGCTGTTTTTT. The chain links TRBV11-2 to TRBJ2-2; 11 nucleotides line up with TRBD2. With 5 bases clipped from V and 9 bases from J, the junction kept 8 bases outside the gene matches. Germline CDR1 and CDR2: SGHAT and FQNNGV. This CDR3 is built from 15 residues. The variable domain in full, with the rest retrieved from reference TRBV11-2 and TRBJ2-2, is EAGVAQSPRYKIIEKRQSVAFWCNPISGHATLYWYQQILGQGPKLLIQFQNNGVVDDSQLPKDRFSAERLKGVDSTLKIQPAKLEDSAVYLCASSVSGRALRELFFGEGSRLTVL.

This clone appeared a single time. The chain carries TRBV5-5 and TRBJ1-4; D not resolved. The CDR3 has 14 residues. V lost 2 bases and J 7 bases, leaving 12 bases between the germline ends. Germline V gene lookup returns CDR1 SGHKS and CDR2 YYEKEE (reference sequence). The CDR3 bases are TGTGCCAGCAGCTTTTCTCCGGAGCGTGAAAAACTGTTTTTT. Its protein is CASSFSPEREKLFF.

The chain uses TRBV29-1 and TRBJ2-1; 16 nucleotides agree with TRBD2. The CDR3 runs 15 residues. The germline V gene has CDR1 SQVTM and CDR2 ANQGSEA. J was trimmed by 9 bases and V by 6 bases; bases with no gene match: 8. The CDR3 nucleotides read TGCAGCGTGGGGACTAGCGGGAGGGCCAAAGGTGAGCAGTTCTTC. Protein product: CSVGTSGRAKGEQFF.

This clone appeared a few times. This CDR3 reads CASSAYIGNTEAFF. The CDR3, as DNA: TGTGCCAGTAGTGCCTATATCGGGAACACTGAAGCTTTCTTT. The J gene is TRBJ1-1, the V gene TRBV19; unclear D gene. Germline V lookup: CDR1 LNHDA, CDR2 SQIVND (reference sequence). V was shortened by 5 bases and J by 1 base, with 11 bases between the two germline ends. This CDR3 has 14 amino acids.

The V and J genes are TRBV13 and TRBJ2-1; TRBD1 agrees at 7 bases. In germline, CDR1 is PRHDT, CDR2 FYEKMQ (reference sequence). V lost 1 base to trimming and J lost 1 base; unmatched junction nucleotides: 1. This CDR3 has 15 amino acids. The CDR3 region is CASSLVQGSYNEQFF. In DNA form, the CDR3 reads TGTGCCAGCAGCTTAGTACAGGGGTCCTACAATGAGCAGTTCTTC. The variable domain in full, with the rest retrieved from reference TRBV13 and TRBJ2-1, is AAGVIQSPRHLIKEKRETATLKCYPIPRHDTVYWYQQGPGQDPQFLISFYEKMQSDKGSIPDRFSAQQFSDYHSELNMSSLELGDSALYFCASSLVQGSYNEQFFGPGTRLTVL.

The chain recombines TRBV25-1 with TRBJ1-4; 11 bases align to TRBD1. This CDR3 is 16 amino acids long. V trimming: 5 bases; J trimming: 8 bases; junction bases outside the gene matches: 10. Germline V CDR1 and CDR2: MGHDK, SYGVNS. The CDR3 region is CASSSDPGQGEEKLFF. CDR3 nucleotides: TGTGCCAGCAGTAGCGACCCGGGACAGGGGGAAGAAAAACTGTTTTTT.

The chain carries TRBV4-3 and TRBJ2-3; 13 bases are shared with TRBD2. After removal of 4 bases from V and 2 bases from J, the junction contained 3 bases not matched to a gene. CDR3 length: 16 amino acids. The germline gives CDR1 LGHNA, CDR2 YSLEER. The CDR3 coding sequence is TGCGCCAGCAGCCCGGGACTAGCGGGAACCACAGATACGCAGTATTTT. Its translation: CASSPGLAGTTDTQYF.

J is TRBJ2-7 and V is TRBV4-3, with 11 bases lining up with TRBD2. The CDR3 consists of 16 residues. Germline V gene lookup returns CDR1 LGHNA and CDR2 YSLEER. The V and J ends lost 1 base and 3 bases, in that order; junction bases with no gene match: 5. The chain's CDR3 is CASSQASGTSGYEQYF. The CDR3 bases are TGCGCCAGCAGCCAAGCTTCAGGGACTAGCGGCTACGAGCAGTACTTC.

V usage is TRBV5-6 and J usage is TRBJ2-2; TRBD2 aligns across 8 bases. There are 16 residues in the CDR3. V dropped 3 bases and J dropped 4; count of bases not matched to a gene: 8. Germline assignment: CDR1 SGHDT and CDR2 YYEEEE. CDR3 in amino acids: CASSSGGGRGTGELFF. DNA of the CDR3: TGTGCCAGCAGCTCCGGGGGGGGGCGTGGCACCGGGGAGCTGTTTTTT.

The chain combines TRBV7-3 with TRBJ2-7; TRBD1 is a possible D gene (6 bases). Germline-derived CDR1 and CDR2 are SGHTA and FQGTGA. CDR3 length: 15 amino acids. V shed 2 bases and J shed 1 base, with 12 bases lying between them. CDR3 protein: CASSLGRGRSYEQYF. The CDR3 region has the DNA TGTGCCAGCAGCTTAGGCAGGGGAAGGTCCTACGAGCAGTACTTC.

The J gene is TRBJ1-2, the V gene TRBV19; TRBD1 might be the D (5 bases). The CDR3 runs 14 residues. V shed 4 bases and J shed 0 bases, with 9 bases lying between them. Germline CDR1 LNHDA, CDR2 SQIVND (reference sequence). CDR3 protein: CASSTGVANYGYTF. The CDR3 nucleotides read TGTGCCAGTAGTACGGGGGTGGCTAACTATGGCTACACCTTC.

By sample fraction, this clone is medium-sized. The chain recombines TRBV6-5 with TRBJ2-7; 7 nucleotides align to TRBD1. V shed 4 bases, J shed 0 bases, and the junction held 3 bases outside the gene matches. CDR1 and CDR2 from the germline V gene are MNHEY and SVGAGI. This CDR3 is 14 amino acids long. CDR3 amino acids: CASSSGQASYEQYF. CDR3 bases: TGTGCCAGCAGTTCCGGACAGGCCTCCTACGAGCAGTACTTC.